This paragraph covers one T cell receptor (beta chain) sequence. The target of this receptor is not known. Per-nucleotide qualities are absent, and no much larger clonotype sits a single base away. On an AutoMACS, CD4+ and CD8+ cells were isolated via positive magnetic bead selection, and their purity was verified by flow cytometry. A TCR V beta antibody panel was used in flow cytometry to screen first for clonal expansions, which were then characterized by TCRB deep sequencing of sorted CD8+ fractions. Peripheral blood mononuclear cells were obtained using density gradient separation with Ficoll-Paque PLUS. Using Nucleospin Tissue or Tissue XS kits, DNA was extracted from CD4-enriched, CD8-enriched or PBMC samples, with quantification by a Qubit 2.0 fluorometer. CDR1 and CDR2 are read off the germline V gene as MNHEY and SVGAGI. Counted from cysteine to phenylalanine, this CDR3 has 13 amino acids. The DNA shown is the 39-base CDR3, in frame from base 1. V loses 2 bases, J loses 4 bases, and the germline ends lie 7 bases apart.

Sequencing of TCRB CDR3 was done on genomic DNA with the immunoSEQ assay. In the paper's pipeline: Patient CD8+ clones larger than 1% were compared against published virus-specific TCRB sequences, and only a few matched. Only productive TCRB rearrangements were included in the analyses. Clonality was expressed as a Shannon entropy-based productive clonality index, with each clone defined by a unique TCRB CDR3 sequence. Repertoire overlap for a pair of samples was computed from each clone's template counts relative to total templates per sample. V-gene usage measured by flow cytometry correlated with TCRB sequencing V-gene usage, with a Spearman r of 0.6 to 0.65. Held by TCRdb, this immuneACCESS table contains in-frame sequences only and omits some clones. Under half of the omission traces to an unresolved V gene where checked; the cause of the rest is unknown. That table is the source of V, J and clone size, and D and trimming were worked out from the DNA. The sample has tens of thousands of clones on record, around 90% of them singletons. Of the sample, 9.4% falls within the top ten clones.

The sample originates from a study of somatic mutations in cytotoxic T cells in rheumatoid arthritis (dated by TCRdb to about 2017). For the wider study: Patient peripheral blood (about 31 ml EDTA) was drawn right after diagnosis and before any treatment started. Median age was essentially the same in the patient group and the control group. For some 68 rheumatoid arthritis patients and 20 or so healthy controls, TCRB deep sequencing was carried out. Some T-cell populations stained with V beta antibodies were sorted by flow on a FACSAria II or Sony SH800 to nearly 100% purity, with sorted V beta1+ cells additionally subjected to TCRB sequencing. In newly diagnosed rheumatoid arthritis without treatment, the study examined if expanded CD8+ T-cell clones harbor somatic mutations, relying on TCRB deep sequencing to characterize clonality.

The paper's findings and limits, for the study overall: It was unknown which antigens the expanded CD8+ clones targeted, and their absence from virus-specific databases did not exclude viral specificity. In 8 of 65 patients the largest CD8+ clone exceeded 20% of CD8+ cells, and several identical CD8+ TCRB sequences were shared between blood and synovial fluid. The slight underrepresentation of TRBV07 in patients was not corrected for multiple comparisons. CD8+ clonality increased with age in patients (Spearman r ≈ 0.5) but not in healthy controls. CD8+ T-cell clonality did not differ significantly between rheumatoid arthritis patients and age-matched healthy controls.

Here the chain combines TRBV6-5 and TRBJ2-3, with the D call perhaps TRBD1 or TRBD2, as 5 bases match in each case. The sequenced sample was CD8+ T cells sorted from blood. This receptor was taken from an adult with rheumatoid arthritis. The CDR3 corresponds to CASSYLGADTQYF. The nucleotide sequence is TGTGCCAGCAGTTACCTGGGGGCAGATACGCAGTATTTT.